One sample yielded the 19 T cell receptor beta chains listed below, sequenced in a study of blood T cell repertoires in COVID-19. Produced via immunoSEQ multiplex PCR; TCRdb's table is partial and in-frame only. The repertoire consists of roughly 70,000 clones, with roughly 89% occurring once and the leading ten covering around 9%. Sample: peripheral blood. The origin of the receptors is a man at least 80 years old with acute or convalescent COVID-19.

This chain joins TRBV15 and TRBJ1-1; D is possibly TRBD1 (6 bases). The CDR3 totals 14 residues. Germline lookup yields CDR1 LNHNV and CDR2 YYDKDF (reference sequence). Trimming cost V 6 bases and J 7 bases, with 18 bases left between them. CDR3 sequence (DNA): TGTGCCACCAGGGGTGGAGCAGGGGCTAATGAAGCTTTCTTT. This encodes CATRGGAGANEAFF.

In its sample, this clone ranks as medium-sized (0.01 to 0.1%). V and J are TRBV7-9 and TRBJ1-6; D gene unclear. Trimming took 8 bases from V and 0 from J, leaving 8 bases between them. CDR1 and CDR2 from the germline V gene are SEHNR and FQNEAQ (reference sequence). The CDR3 spans 14 residues. Here the CDR3 reads CASQRSSYNSPLHF. The CDR3 coding sequence is TGTGCCAGCCAGAGGAGCTCCTATAATTCACCCCTCCACTTT. Looking up the rest from reference TRBV7-9 and TRBJ1-6 gives the full variable domain: DTGVSQNPRHKITKRGQNVTFRCDPISEHNRLYWYRQTLGQGPEFLTYFQNEAQLEKSRLLSDRFSAERPKGSFSTLEIQRTEQGDSAMYLCASQRSSYNSPLHFGNGTRLTVT.

This chain uses TRBV3-1 (or the pseudogene TRBV3-2) with TRBJ1-4; D remains ambiguous. The CDR3 is 14 amino acids. Germline V gene lookup returns CDR1 LGHDT and CDR2 YNNKEL (reference sequence). Trimming cost V 5 bases and J 0 bases, with 7 bases left between them. CDR3 residues: CASSMRATNEKLFF. CDR3 coding DNA: TGTGCCAGCAGCATGAGGGCAACTAATGAAAAACTGTTTTTT.

This chain links TRBV5-6 with TRBJ1-1, with 8 positions matching TRBD1. CDR1 is SGHDT and CDR2 is YYEEEE in the germline V gene. Losses at the gene ends were 5 bases for V and 1 base for J; bases not matched to a gene: 10. The CDR3 has 16 amino acids. CDR3 amino acids: CASSLRQTGGNTEAFF. DNA of the CDR3: TGTGCCAGCAGTCTGCGCCAAACAGGGGGGAACACTGAAGCTTTCTTT.

This chain connects TRBV15 to TRBJ2-5, with D perhaps TRBD1 (6 bases). The CDR3 has 12 residues. V was shortened by 10 bases and J by 3 bases, with 12 bases between the two germline ends. CDR1 and CDR2 (germline): LNHNV, YYDKDF (reference sequence). In nucleotides, the CDR3 is TGTGCCATCCAGAGGACAGAAGAGACCCAGTACTTC. Its translation is CAIQRTEETQYF.

The V gene is TRBV7-6, the J gene TRBJ1-2; 7 bases match TRBD1. Germline loops: CDR1 SGHVS, CDR2 FNYEAQ. Losses at the gene ends were 4 bases for V and 5 bases for J; bases not matched to a gene: 10. CDR3 length equals 15 residues. The chain's CDR3 is CASSSRNRDSYGYTF. The CDR3 bases are TGTGCCAGCAGCTCCAGAAACCGGGACAGTTATGGCTACACCTTC.

The rearrangement links TRBV5-1 to TRBJ2-2; TRBD1 matches 9 bases. V shed 6 bases, J shed 3 bases, and the junction held 3 bases outside the gene matches. The germline CDR1 and CDR2 sequences are SGHRS and YFSETQ. This CDR3 has 14 residues. The CDR3 reads CASKQGADTGELFF. The CDR3 coding sequence is TGCGCCAGCAAACAGGGGGCTGACACCGGGGAGCTGTTTTTT.

This chain joins TRBV5-1 and TRBJ1-4; D is unclear. This CDR3 has 14 amino acids. The germline V and J ends were trimmed by 3 bases and 5 bases, with 11 bases remaining between them. Germline CDR1 is SGHRS and CDR2 is YFSETQ. The CDR3 DNA sequence: TGCGCCAGCAGCTCCGGGAGTCTAAATGAAAAACTGTTTTTT. Its translation is CASSSGSLNEKLFF.

The rearrangement joins TRBV24-1 to TRBJ1-1; a weak D match, TRBD1 (6 bases). Germline V gene lookup returns CDR1 KGHDR and CDR2 SFDVKD. The length of the CDR3 is 12 residues. Trimming stripped 3 bases from V and 10 bases from J, with 11 bases between. CDR3 sequence: CATSDQQGRAFF. CDR3 DNA: TGTGCCACCAGTGATCAACAGGGCAGAGCTTTCTTT.

The chain joins TRBV5-1 to TRBJ2-5, with D perhaps matching TRBD1 (5 bases). Trimming left V 0 bases short and J 4 bases short, with 7 bases between. CDR1 and CDR2 from the germline V gene are SGHRS and YFSETQ. The CDR3 has 13 amino acids. In DNA form, the CDR3 reads TGCGCCAGCAGCTTGGTGGGGCGAGAGACCCAGTACTTC. This codes for CASSLVGRETQYF. Filled out from reference TRBV5-1 and TRBJ2-5, the complete variable domain reads KAGVTQTPRYLIKTRGQQVTLSCSPISGHRSVSWYQQTPGQGLQFLFEYFSETQRNKGNFPGRFSGRQFSNSRSEMNVSTLELGDSALYLCASSLVGRETQYFGPGTRLLVL.

The genes are TRBV6-6 and TRBJ2-3; D remains ambiguous. The CDR3 length is 13 residues. V lost 5 bases and J lost 7, with 13 bases in between. The germline V gene has CDR1 MNHNY and CDR2 SVGAGI (reference sequence). CDR3 residues: CASSTPHTHTQYF. In nucleotides, the CDR3 is TGTGCCAGCAGTACGCCGCATACTCATACGCAGTATTTT.

This clone has only a few counts. V is TRBV6-6 and J is TRBJ1-2, with a possible D match to TRBD1 (6 bases). The CDR3 has 14 amino acids. The V end was cut by 2 bases, the J end by 3 bases, with 10 bases between. From germline, CDR1 is MNHNY and CDR2 SVGAGI (reference sequence). CDR3 nucleotides: TGTGCCAGCAGTTACGCAGGGGCGGACTATGGCTACACCTTC. The encoded protein is CASSYAGADYGYTF.

The chain couples TRBV6-5 to TRBJ1-5; 8 bases are a match to TRBD1. The V gene's germline CDR1 is MNHEY and CDR2 SVGAGI. Trimming removed 6 bases from V and 4 bases from J; junction bases left unmatched: 2. The CDR3 has 13 amino acids. CDR3 residues: CASRDRGNQPQHF. The CDR3 DNA follows: TGTGCCAGCAGAGACAGGGGTAATCAGCCCCAGCATTTT.

V usage is TRBV5-1 and J usage is TRBJ1-3, with D maybe TRBD1 (5 bases). The V end lost 4 bases, the J end lost 0 bases, and 14 bases lay between the germline ends. The germline CDR1 and CDR2 sequences are SGHRS and YFSETQ. The CDR3 runs 16 residues. CDR3 protein: CASSGGDRISGNTIYF. The CDR3 DNA reads TGCGCCAGCAGCGGGGGGGACCGGATCTCTGGAAACACCATATATTTT.

V is TRBV27 and J is TRBJ1-1; D is undetermined. This CDR3 spans 13 amino acids. CDR1 and CDR2 (germline): MNHEY, SMNVEV (reference sequence). V was shortened by 2 bases and J by 1 base, with 5 bases between the two germline ends. As DNA, the CDR3 is TGTGCCAGCAGTTTAACAGAGAACACTGAAGCTTTCTTT. Encoded protein: CASSLTENTEAFF.

V gene TRBV10-3 combines with J gene TRBJ1-4; 9 bases are shared with TRBD1. In germline, CDR1 is ENHRY, CDR2 SYGVKD. Unmatched junction bases numbered 10, after V lost 5 bases and J lost 0 bases. The CDR3 sequence is 18 residues long. The CDR3, as DNA: TGTGCCATCAGTCCTACTCCGGGACAGGGCTCAACTAATGAAAAACTGTTTTTT. Its translation: CAISPTPGQGSTNEKLFF.

This chain's CDR3 is CASSLEAEGRYTF. CDR3 DNA: TGCGCCAGCAGCTTGGAGGCCGAGGGGAGGTACACCTTC. The chain carries TRBV5-1 and TRBJ1-2; possibly TRBD1 for D (5 bases). The V and J ends lost 0 bases and 11 bases respectively, with 14 bases between them. In germline, CDR1 is SGHRS, CDR2 YFSETQ. The CDR3 runs to 13 residues.

The chain combines TRBV30 with TRBJ1-2; D unresolved. The V gene lost 2 bases and the J gene lost 2 bases, with 6 bases spanning the gap. The CDR3 is made up of 12 amino acids. CDR1 and CDR2 (germline): GTSNPN, SVGIG (reference sequence). CDR3 sequence (DNA): TGTGCCTGGAGTCCCAGAAACTATGGCTACACCTTC. This translates into CAWSPRNYGYTF.

V is TRBV7-3 and J is TRBJ1-1; D uncertain. This CDR3 is 13 amino acids long. Germline loops: CDR1 SGHTA, CDR2 FQGTGA. Trimming removed 5 bases from V and 1 base from J, with 8 bases in between. CDR3 protein: CASSRTSNTEAFF. The CDR3 DNA sequence: TGTGCCAGCAGCCGTACTTCGAACACTGAAGCTTTCTTT.